A selection of T cell receptor beta chains follows, all from one sample in a study of PD-1 blockade in mismatch repair-deficient tumors. TCRdb's copy holds only in-frame clones and misses some; the assay was immunoSEQ multiplex PCR. The sample consists of 70,000 to 95,000 clones, about four fifths of them appearing once. Here the sequenced sample was peripheral blood, taken 44 weeks after starting pembrolizumab. Receptors originate from an adult with mismatch repair-deficient cancer. The CDR3 runs from the conserved cysteine through the conserved F or W. The order of the fields is clone size, J gene, V gene, D gene, CDR3 DNA, CDR3 protein. The D gene is left open where the match is weak. Size is stated for part of the rows, as once, few or many counts, or as a class when the clone is expanded.

size: NA; J: TRBJ1-2; V: TRBV11-2; D: TRBD1; DNA: TGTGCCAGCAGCCGTACCCGGGACAGCTCCTATGGCTACACCTTC; CDR3: CASSRTRDSSYGYTF
size: NA; J: TRBJ1-5; V: TRBV19; D: NA; DNA: TGTGCCAGTAGTAGCCCCGCCAGGGCGCATCAGCCCCAGCATTTT; CDR3: CASSSPARAHQPQHF
size: NA; J: TRBJ2-1; V: TRBV6-5; D: TRBD1; DNA: TGTGCCAGCAGTTACTTGGACAGGGTTATGAATGAGCAGTTCTTC; CDR3: CASSYLDRVMNEQFF
size: few; J: TRBJ1-2; V: TRBV7-2; D: NA; DNA: TGTGCCAGCAGCTTAGAACAGCCTAGGGGCTACACCTTC; CDR3: CASSLEQPRGYTF
size: NA; J: TRBJ1-1; V: TRBV9; D: NA; DNA: TGTGCCAGCAGCGCCGACCCAGAGTGGAACACTGAAGCTTTCTTT; CDR3: CASSADPEWNTEAFF
size: NA; J: TRBJ1-2; V: TRBV7-2; D: TRBD1; DNA: TGTGCCAGCAGCTTAGCCCCGGGACAGAGGGACTATGGCTACACCTTC; CDR3: CASSLAPGQRDYGYTF
size: once; J: TRBJ2-1; V: TRBV27; D: TRBD2; DNA: TGTGCCAGCAGTTCGTTAGCGGGGACAACCTACAATGAGCAGTTCTTC; CDR3: CASSSLAGTTYNEQFF
size: NA; J: TRBJ1-2; V: TRBV5-6; D: TRBD1; DNA: TGTGCCAGCAGCTACGGCCGGGACAGGGGTGGCTACACCTTC; CDR3: CASSYGRDRGGYTF
size: NA; J: TRBJ2-7; V: TRBV19; D: TRBD2; DNA: TGTGCCAGTAGTTCAGGACTAGCGGGTTCCTACGAGCAGTACTTC; CDR3: CASSSGLAGSYEQYF
size: NA; J: TRBJ2-2; V: TRBV7-2; D: TRBD2; DNA: TGTGCCAGCAGCGCCGCTTCCGGGACTAGCGGGAGTGCCACCGGGGAGCTGTTTTTT; CDR3: CASSAASGTSGSATGELFF
size: few; J: TRBJ1-3; V: TRBV9; D: NA; DNA: TGTGCCAGCAGCGGAAAAGGGCTGCTCTCTGGAAACACCATATATTTT; CDR3: CASSGKGLLSGNTIYF
size: NA; J: TRBJ2-7; V: TRBV30; D: NA; DNA: TGTGCCTGGGGGAGAAATAGGGCCCCCTACGAGCAGTACTTC; CDR3: CAWGRNRAPYEQYF
size: NA; J: TRBJ2-7; V: TRBV5-4; D: TRBD2; DNA: TGTGCCAGCAGCTATGGGACTAGCGGGAGTTCCGAGCAGTACTTC; CDR3: CASSYGTSGSSEQYF
size: NA; J: TRBJ2-1; V: TRBV7-3; D: TRBD2; DNA: TGTGCCAGCAGCCCTAGCGGGGGGCCGGCCTACAATGAGCAGTTCTTC; CDR3: CASSPSGGPAYNEQFF
size: NA; J: TRBJ2-3; V: TRBV6-5; D: TRBD1; DNA: TGTGCCAGCATGTTGGGACAGGGGACAGATACGCAGTATTTT; CDR3: CASMLGQGTDTQYF
size: NA; J: TRBJ2-7; V: TRBV6-5; D: NA; DNA: TGTGCCAGCAGTTACGAAGGGCTTTTTTCCTACGAGCAGTACTTC; CDR3: CASSYEGLFSYEQYF
size: NA; J: TRBJ1-1; V: TRBV5-1; D: NA; DNA: TGCGCCAGCATGGTGAGACAGAACACTGAAGCTTTCTTT; CDR3: CASMVRQNTEAFF
size: NA; J: TRBJ2-7; V: TRBV7-6; D: TRBD2; DNA: TGTGCCAGCAGCCCCGAGGGCCTAGCGGATGACTACGAGCAGTACTTC; CDR3: CASSPEGLADDYEQYF
size: NA; J: TRBJ1-2; V: TRBV5-1; D: TRBD1; DNA: TGCGCCAGCAGCTCGGAACAGGGGACGGGCTACACCTTC; CDR3: CASSSEQGTGYTF
size: NA; J: TRBJ1-5; V: TRBV11-2; D: NA; DNA: TGTGCCAGCAGCTTAGAACAGGGAAGACGGCAGCCCCAGCATTTT; CDR3: CASSLEQGRRQPQHF
size: once; J: TRBJ1-1; V: TRBV5-6; D: NA; DNA: TGTGCCAGCAGCGGGGATTGGGGGGTTGAGACCACTGAAGCTTTCTTT; CDR3: CASSGDWGVETTEAFF
size: NA; J: TRBJ2-1; V: TRBV4-1; D: TRBD2; DNA: TGCGCCAGCAGCCCCGGGACTAGCGCCAGCTCCTACAATGAGCAGTTCTTC; CDR3: CASSPGTSASSYNEQFF
size: once; J: TRBJ2-2; V: TRBV2; D: NA; DNA: TGTGCCAGCAACGGGGGCACCGGGGAGCTGTTTTTT; CDR3: CASNGGTGELFF
size: NA; J: TRBJ1-4; V: TRBV29-1; D: NA; DNA: TGCAGCGTTGATACGGGTGAAAAACTGTTTTTT; CDR3: CSVDTGEKLFF
size: NA; J: TRBJ2-7; V: TRBV6-6; D: TRBD2; DNA: TGTGCCACCGGACTAGACCCGAGGGTGCAGTACTTC; CDR3: CATGLDPRVQYF
size: once; J: TRBJ1-3; V: TRBV18; D: NA; DNA: TGTGCCAGACCGGGGGGGGAAGGTCGTAACACCATATATTTT; CDR3: CARPGGEGRNTIYF
size: NA; J: TRBJ2-7; V: TRBV7-7; D: TRBD1; DNA: TGTGCTAGCAGCATTGGACAGGGATTCTACGAGCAGTACTTC; CDR3: CASSIGQGFYEQYF
size: NA; J: TRBJ1-3; V: TRBV30; D: NA; DNA: TGTGCCTGGAATCCGACTTTTTCCGGAAACACCATATATTTT; CDR3: CAWNPTFSGNTIYF
size: NA; J: TRBJ2-1; V: TRBV15; D: NA; DNA: TGTGCCACCAGCAGTAGAGGGGACAATGAGCAGTTCTTC; CDR3: CATSSRGDNEQFF
size: once; J: TRBJ2-3; V: TRBV5-6; D: NA; DNA: TGTGCCAGCAGCTTGGGACTAGTAAGCACAGATACGCAGTATTTT; CDR3: CASSLGLVSTDTQYF
size: NA; J: TRBJ2-7; V: TRBV4-3; D: TRBD2; DNA: TGCGCCAGCAGCTACAGACTAGCGGGAAGCTACGAGCAGTACTTC; CDR3: CASSYRLAGSYEQYF
size: NA; J: TRBJ2-4; V: TRBV4-2; D: TRBD2; DNA: TGTGCCAGCAGCCAACTAGCGGGGGGGGGAAACATTCAGTACTTC; CDR3: CASSQLAGGGNIQYF
size: NA; J: TRBJ2-1; V: TRBV5-4; D: TRBD2; DNA: TGTGCCAGCAGCTTATCCGGGACTAGCCACTACAATGAGCAGTTCTTC; CDR3: CASSLSGTSHYNEQFF
size: NA; J: TRBJ1-1; V: TRBV29-1; D: NA; DNA: TGCAGCGTACGGACACCGACAACTGAAGCTTTCTTT; CDR3: CSVRTPTTEAFF
size: NA; J: TRBJ2-7; V: TRBV6-1; D: TRBD2; DNA: TGTGCCAGCCGGACTAGCGGACACTACGAGCAGTACTTC; CDR3: CASRTSGHYEQYF
size: NA; J: TRBJ1-2; V: TRBV6-1; D: NA; DNA: TGTGCCAGCAATGAAGTGGCCCGCACGGGTGGCTACACCTTC; CDR3: CASNEVARTGGYTF
size: NA; J: TRBJ1-1; V: TRBV7-6; D: NA; DNA: TGTGCCAGCACCCTCTTGAACACTGAAGCTTTCTTT; CDR3: CASTLLNTEAFF
size: NA; J: TRBJ2-7; V: TRBV4-1; D: NA; DNA: TGCGCCAGCAGCCAAGTGTACGGATACGAGCAGTACTTC; CDR3: CASSQVYGYEQYF
size: NA; J: TRBJ2-4; V: TRBV7-2; D: TRBD1; DNA: TGTGCCAGCAGCGCCGGGACAGGGCGGAAAAACATTCAGTACTTC; CDR3: CASSAGTGRKNIQYF
size: medium-sized; J: TRBJ1-2; V: TRBV19; D: NA; DNA: TGTGCCAGTAAAAGTTTCTTTGGCTACACCTTC; CDR3: CASKSFFGYTF
size: once; J: TRBJ2-1; V: TRBV5-1; D: NA; DNA: TGCGCCAGCAGCTTTACTTTTGGGGGAACGGATGAGCAGTTCTTC; CDR3: CASSFTFGGTDEQFF
size: NA; J: TRBJ1-2; V: TRBV6-5; D: NA; DNA: TGTGCCAGCAGAGAGGACGGACCCGGAGGCTACACCTTC; CDR3: CASREDGPGGYTF
size: NA; J: TRBJ1-2; V: TRBV28; D: TRBD1; DNA: TGTGCCATCCTCGACAGGGGCCAACTCTATGGCTACACCTTC; CDR3: CAILDRGQLYGYTF
size: NA; J: TRBJ2-2; V: TRBV6-5; D: TRBD1; DNA: TGTGCCAGCAGCTTGACAGGGGACACCGGGGAGCTGTTTTTT; CDR3: CASSLTGDTGELFF
size: NA; J: TRBJ2-7; V: TRBV4-1; D: NA; DNA: TGCGCCAGCAGCCAAGAAAGAGGCCTATACGAGCAGTACTTC; CDR3: CASSQERGLYEQYF
size: NA; J: TRBJ2-1; V: TRBV5-4; D: TRBD1; DNA: TGTGCCAGCAGCTTAGGGACAGGGGGCCCTAAGGGGGATGAGCAGTTCTTC; CDR3: CASSLGTGGPKGDEQFF
size: NA; J: TRBJ1-1; V: TRBV6-5; D: TRBD1; DNA: TGTGCCAGCAGTTACTCGTGGACAGGGGTGTCTGAAGCTTTCTTT; CDR3: CASSYSWTGVSEAFF